The TCR beta chain under discussion was sequenced for a study of T cell clonotyping in hematopoietic cell transplantation. About the research overall: Pretransplant recipient samples were taken after cytoreduction. Study-level points and caveats: At the given depth, recipient repertoires were over 95% de novo clonotypes. After transplant, recipient diversity fell while pathologically expanded clonotypes grew through day 180. Graft donor and pretransplant recipient Inverse Simpson Index values predicted broader posttransplant TCR diversity.

The assay was immunoSEQ multiplex PCR, and TCRdb's table has in-frame clones only and misses some. The sample lists 25,000 to 35,000 clones; roughly 70% were seen once. Comments on this clone: Its specificity is not known.

Indicated time point: recipient sample about 28 days before transplant, after cytoreduction. This receptor was identified in a man aged 50-60 years with myelodysplastic syndrome. Some clones in this sample may be carry-over from other donors' samples. The sample here was peripheral blood mononuclear cells, taken before stem cell transplant.

CDR3 nucleotides: TGTGCCAGCAGCGCCTACAACTTGAACACTGAAGCTTTCTTT. Its protein product is CASSAYNLNTEAFF. The chain has TRBV5-6 and TRBJ1-1; D is ambiguous. V was shortened by 4 bases and J by 0 bases, with 10 bases between the two germline ends. Germline V gene data show CDR1 as SGHDT and CDR2 as YYEEEE. The CDR3 covers 14 residues.